The sequence of this TCR beta chain was determined in a study of shared clonotypes between healthy human individuals. General study points: Sharing across several donors was seen in 4% to 6.5% of naive CD4 clonotypes.

It was around 190 ng DNA, 33,000 or so T cell genomes, that sorted-subset replicate PCRs used. Only in-frame clones appear in the TCRdb table, and some are missing; sequencing was by immunoSEQ multiplex PCR. The data show about 2.4 million clones, roughly 93% seen once. The CDR3 contains 13 residues. Deletions cut 11 bases from V and 1 base from J, with 14 bases between. Germline lookup yields CDR1 MDHEN and CDR2 SYDVKM. As regards this clone: Its antigen remains unidentified.

The clonotype comes from a man aged 18 to 30 in good health. Some clones in this sample may be carry-over from other donors' samples. Sequencing used naive CD4+ T cells from PBMCs. The sample's subset: CD45RA+ positively selected. The chain is built from TRBV28 and TRBJ1-2, with D perhaps matching TRBD1 (5 bases). The CDR3 loop is CAHRPGGNYGYTF. The CDR3 nucleotides read TGTGCCCACCGCCCCGGGGGTAACTATGGCTACACCTTC.